Below, 4 T cell receptor beta chains from the same sample are listed, as sequenced in a study of T cells in lung cancer brain metastases. Measured with immunoSEQ multiplex PCR; TCRdb has only the in-frame clones, and not every one. The table shows a few thousand clones, with approximately 90% occurring only once. The sample taken for sequencing was tumor tissue from the primary lung tumor. Receptors originate from a woman aged 45-59 years with non-small cell lung cancer.

This clone was detected once. J is TRBJ2-2 and V is TRBV5-1, with TRBD2 identical over 7 bases. Trimming removed 3 bases from V and 3 bases from J; junction bases left unmatched: 5. The CDR3 is 15 residues long. From germline, CDR1 is SGHRS and CDR2 YFSETQ. CDR3 residues: CASSSSGRDTGELFF. In DNA, the CDR3 is TGCGCCAGCAGCTCTAGCGGCCGCGACACCGGGGAGCTGTTTTTT. Using reference TRBV5-1 and TRBJ2-2 for the parts outside the CDR3, the full variable domain is KAGVTQTPRYLIKTRGQQVTLSCSPISGHRSVSWYQQTPGQGLQFLFEYFSETQRNKGNFPGRFSGRQFSNSRSEMNVSTLELGDSALYLCASSSSGRDTGELFFGEGSRLTVL.

The chain has TRBV29-1 and TRBJ1-5; tentative D call: TRBD1 (5 bases). Germline CDR1 and CDR2: SQVTM and ANQGSEA. The CDR3 contains 12 residues. Trimming cost V 7 bases and J 6 bases, with 13 bases left between them. The CDR3: CSAGTQGQPQHF. DNA for the CDR3: TGCAGCGCGGGAACTCAGGGTCAGCCCCAGCATTTT.

The V and J genes are TRBV30 and TRBJ2-1; TRBD1 matches 9 bases. The CDR3 has 15 amino acids. V shed 3 bases, J shed 7 bases, and the junction held 10 bases outside the gene matches. Per the germline V gene, CDR1 is GTSNPN and CDR2 is SVGIG (reference sequence). The CDR3 sequence is CAWRAGTGTLNEQFF. The DNA of the CDR3 is TGTGCCTGGAGGGCCGGGACAGGGACATTGAATGAGCAGTTCTTC.

Comments on this clone: Germline and junction disagree at one end, which may indicate a read error. V is TRBV18 and J is TRBJ1-4; 7 nucleotides match TRBD1. The V gene's germline CDR1 is KGHSH and CDR2 LQKENI. The CDR3 extends over 14 amino acids. CDR3: CASSSPGGPEKLFF. The CDR3 coding sequence is TGTGCCAGCTCATCACCAGGGGGGCCAGAAAAACTGTTTTTT.